This T cell receptor (beta chain) is drawn from a study of T-cell reconstitution after alpha-beta-depleted transplantation in children. A library of TCRbeta sequences, prepared with unique molecular identifiers, was generated. One entry per CDR3 protein, called by TCRdb with MiXCR from the PCR reads. The data show hundreds of thousands of distinct CDR3 sequences, around 16% seen once. A few counts support this clonotype. This TCR came from a human donor who donated a stem cell graft to a child with acute myeloid leukemia. The sequencing here drew on PBMCs from the stem cell graft donor, taken from the stem cell graft.

The CDR3, as DNA: TGCGCCAGCAGCCGCCTGGGGTCAGAGACCCAGTACTTC. Residues: CASSRLGSETQYF. This sequence joins TRBV5-1 and TRBJ2-5, with no clear D. V was pared by 4 bases and J by 4 bases, with 11 bases between. CDR1 SGHRS and CDR2 YFSETQ come from the germline V gene. This CDR3 spans 13 amino acids.